This TCR beta chain was observed in a study of cytomegalovirus exposure and HLA in healthy donors (dated by TCRdb to the late 2010s). The study in broad terms: In an earlier analysis of approximately 500 of the donors, 276 Gb of sequence data and 100 million or so unique TCR beta sequences from some 170 million T cells were reported. Around 300 gigabases of sequencing data and approximately 80 million unique TCR sequences were included in an early release covering several hundred HLA-typed donors. The genetic ancestry cluster associated with self-reported Caucasian donors included approximately 85% of the roughly 400 genotyped donors. The study was designed to test whether signatures of past pathogen exposure could be identified by cataloging public T cell receptors. Using immunosequencing, the study profiled T cell repertoires from about 650 subjects and related those repertoires to cytomegalovirus serostatus. Along with the approximately 700-subject first cohort, a separate validation cohort of over a hundred different subjects was used. To predict cytomegalovirus infection status, the study combined high-throughput TCR immunosequencing, statistical association of individual TCRs with disease status, and machine learning. A later analysis re-examined previously published TCR beta repertoires from around 670 donors and added high-resolution HLA genotyping to investigate patterns of TCR occurrence. In the later analysis, no new phenotypic data were used to find candidate immune exposures; instead, reliance was placed on TCR beta sequences and their occurrence across donors. To decide whether each TCR beta V gene segment behaved as functional or pseudogenic, an earlier analysis of approximately 600 of the donors relied on high-throughput TCR beta sequencing. Donor age, sex, ethnicity and CMV serostatus were compiled together with the repertoire data. Genome-wide SNP genotypes for about 65% of the roughly 670 donors were used in a later genetic analysis, which treated that subset as a discovery cohort. All discovery cohort repertoires had been generated on a single sequencing platform. Both class I and class II loci were covered by HLA typing, at four-digit resolution. Typing coverage varied by locus: about 620-630 donors for A, B, C, DRB1 and DQB1; roughly 500 for DQA1; around 610 for DPA1; roughly 470 for DPB1. A few DR-DQ haplotypes were treated as single units for association and clustering because of strong linkage in the cohort. Across approximately 400 genotyped donors of the cohort, an average of approximately 240,000 unique TCR beta nucleotide sequences per donor were sequenced, and approximately 17% of those sequences were non-productive.

What the work shows at the level of the full study, not this receptor alone: A total of 164 TCR beta chains were listed by the study as associated with cytomegalovirus. The cohort was sequenced for TCR beta chains only, and without alpha or paired-chain data the features that could be detected were limited. Some IMGT-functional V segments, including TRBV6-2 and TRBV6-3, could not be told apart with the 87-base-pair reads, so those segments were excluded. Several of the top co-occurrence clusters appeared to be linked to parvovirus B19, influenza, CMV and Epstein-Barr virus, according to a later analysis. Linkage disequilibrium might explain the correlated functional status among segregating V segments, but an unknown experimental factor could not be excluded. HLA typing was unavailable for some donors at each locus, so association tests used only the typed subset. In both the original and validation cohorts, the classifier was reported to diagnose cytomegalovirus status with high specificity and sensitivity. When HLA alleles, especially DR and DQ, strongly co-occurred, attributing TCR associations to individual alleles was difficult. The authors suggested that the approach could potentially be generalized to other disease states and immunological phenotypes. A group of highly shared sequence variants was considered likely to be a technical artifact of the sequencing pipeline. Most TCR sequences were seen in very few donors, while some public TCRs were found in many individuals. In a later genetic analysis, fewer N-insertions in productive TCRs were reported among donors in an Asian-associated ancestry cluster than the roughly 640-donor mean. A later analysis found that most CMV-associated TCR beta chains appeared HLA-restricted, with HLA associations seemingly driven largely by CMV exposure. A later genetic analysis associated a missense DCLRE1C variant with V-gene and J-gene trimming of TCR beta chains, and an independent cohort replicated the association. A few of the identified cytomegalovirus-associated TCR beta chains were confirmed in vitro to be specific for cytomegalovirus antigens. A further reported finding was that TCR beta sequences accurately predicted the HLA-A and HLA-B alleles for most subjects in the first cohort. Because counts were too low, about 18 rarely observed V segments, including chromosome 9 orphons, were excluded from the earlier analysis of roughly 580 of the donors. Roughly uniform sequencing depth across donors was assumed in presence/absence analyses, although this assumption may not hold. At a false discovery rate of 0.05, a later analysis linked 15,000 to 20,000 TCR beta sequences to specific HLA alleles. A later analysis found that TCR association rates varied across HLA loci, with DRB1 alleles showing the most associated TCRs and HLA-C alleles the fewest. A later analysis found that HLA-associated TCR beta chains were more clonally expanded and had lower generation probabilities than equally common non-associated chains. An earlier analysis of approximately 500 of the donors showed that most TCR beta V segments appeared in productive rearrangements either about 87% or about 30% of the time, which broadly matched IMGT annotations. CMV serostatus was the only immune exposure information available for the cohort.

Receptor libraries were prepared by the immunoSEQ multiplex PCR assay. For the multiplex PCR, a mixture combining 60 forward primers for TCR Vbeta segments and 13 reverse primers for TCR Jbeta segments was used. Amplification of the CDR3 region of rearranged TCR beta genes was performed with a multiplex PCR assay on genomic DNA. Amplified TCR beta libraries were sequenced as 87-base-pair reads on the Illumina HiSeq System. The authors' pipeline ran thus. Across the 600 to 700 repertoires, a later analysis counted 78 million or so unique TCR beta chains, roughly 11 million of which were shared by at least two donors. A nearest-neighbor algorithm error-corrected the raw reads and collapsed the reads into unique sequences, merging closely related sequences to remove PCR and sequencing errors. CDR3 sequences were aligned to IMGT reference sequences to assign V, D and J gene segments. Each retained sequence needed at least a six-nucleotide match to both a V gene segment and a J gene segment. Rearrangements were called productive when the CDR3 lacked stop codons and stayed in frame with V and J; all others were non-productive. Following IMGT convention, CDR3 was defined as the stretch from the second conserved V-encoded cysteine up to the conserved J-encoded phenylalanine. The earlier analysis of roughly 590 of the donors excluded any sequence lacking an unambiguous match to a single V gene segment. In an earlier analysis of 587 of the donors, V segments were called functional above 56.7% productive rearrangements and were called segregating when the between-donor standard deviation exceeded 5%. A statistical classification framework was developed to diagnose cytomegalovirus status using the catalog of TCR beta chain sequences. In a later analysis, V and J genes were assigned by comparing TCR nucleotide sequences against IMGT/GENE-DB human TR gene sequences. A later analysis assigned CDR3 sequences and most-parsimonious VDJ recombination scenarios with the TCRdist pipeline. In a later analysis, each TCR beta chain was defined by its CDR3 amino acid sequence together with its V-gene family, and reads lacking a unique V-gene family were excluded. In a later analysis, 500 to 650 highly shared, low-generation-probability nucleotide sequences were removed to address suspected cross-contamination and a sequencing artifact. In a later analysis, a clonal expansion index for each public chain was calculated from normalized within-repertoire ranks of inferred template counts. Generation probabilities in a later analysis came from a VDJ recombination model fitted to out-of-frame rearrangements, and those results were checked against IGoR. Hypergeometric tests were used in a later analysis to score TCR-TCR, TCR-HLA and TCR-CMV co-occurrence, with a repertoire-size bias correction applied to the TCR pairs. False discovery rates were estimated in a later analysis by permuting HLA or CMV assignments 20 times. A later analysis grouped co-occurring TCRs with DBSCAN, adding TCRdist sequence similarity when clustering within HLA-allele-positive subsets. For co-occurrence clustering, repertoires with fewer than 30,000 or more than 120,000 public chains were excluded, along with four or five repertoires with anomalous nucleotide sharing. Sourced from immuneACCESS, this table was stored by TCRdb with only in-frame sequences that have V and J called. A share of the clones is absent; for the studies checked, an unresolved V gene accounts for under half, and the remainder has no known explanation. The V and J calls and clone size were taken over from that table, and D and trimming were inferred from the DNA. The sample's table lists a count of roughly 100,000 clones. The top ten constitute about 3% of the sample.

Concerning this clone itself: Its cognate antigen has yet to be identified.

The germline V gene provides CDR1 MNHNS and CDR2 SASEGT. Including cysteine and phenylalanine, the CDR3 has 13 amino acids. Here the CDR3 DNA is all that survives: 39 bases in frame from base 1. The germline V end is reduced by 6 bases and the J end by 5 bases; junction bases left unmatched: 3. The cohort comprised some 700 healthy bone marrow donors. At the time of sampling, all cohort members were nominally healthy, though unrecorded immune exposures were likely present. The donor was CMV seronegative and was included in the group of a few hundred seronegative cohort members. A peripheral blood sample was collected from each donor, and TCR beta sequencing was performed on peripheral blood mononuclear cells. Genomic DNA extraction from the blood cell samples was performed with the Qiagen DNeasy Blood Extraction Kit.

The sequence derives from a man aged 40-55 years in good health and CMV-seronegative. The sequencing sample was made of PBMCs. Here the chain combines TRBV6-1 and TRBJ1-1, with 10 central nucleotides matching TRBD1. The CDR3 corresponds to CASRGTGDTEAFF. The DNA sequence is given as TGTGCCAGCAGAGGGACAGGGGATACTGAAGCTTTCTTT.